These T cell receptor beta chains were read from a single sample in a study of shared clonotypes between healthy human individuals. Data came from immunoSEQ multiplex PCR; TCRdb stores just in-frame clones and leaves some out. In the table there are 640,000 or so clones, around 72% of which are singletons. Material: memory CD4+ T cells sorted from blood. Receptor source: a woman aged 25 to 39 in good health. Each CDR3 is given with its conserved first and last residue. The order of the fields is V gene, J gene, D gene, clone size, CDR3 DNA, CDR3 protein. The D gene is left open where the match is weak. Not all rows give a size; the values are once, few, many and, for expanded clones, a class.

TRBV5-1	TRBJ2-3	.	.	TGCGCCAGCAGCCCAATGGGGGGGGCGAGCACAGATACGCAGTATTTT	CASSPMGGASTDTQYF
TRBV18	TRBJ2-2	.	.	TGTGCCAGCTCACCAAAAGGACATACGGACACCGGGGAGCTGTTTTTT	CASSPKGHTDTGELFF
TRBV7-9	TRBJ2-5	.	.	TGTGCCAGCAGCGAGGTGGAGACCCAGTACTTC	CASSEVETQYF
TRBV5-1	TRBJ1-3	.	.	TGCGCCAGCAGTACCCCGGGGCCTGGAAACACCATATATTTT	CASSTPGPGNTIYF
TRBV11-2	TRBJ2-2	.	.	TGTGCCAGCAGCTCGACAGTCCTGACCACCGGGGAGCTGTTTTTT	CASSSTVLTTGELFF
TRBV28	TRBJ1-5	.	.	TGTGCCAGCAGGGTTCCCCTTGACGGTCAGCCCCAGCATTTT	CASRVPLDGQPQHF
TRBV6-6	TRBJ2-5	.	.	TGTGCCAGCAGTTACTCTTCGGATGCCCAGTACTTC	CASSYSSDAQYF
TRBV6-1	TRBJ1-4	.	.	TGTGCCAGCAGTGACGACACAGGAGGAGAAAAACTGTTTTTT	CASSDDTGGEKLFF
TRBV28	TRBJ2-3	.	few	TGTGCCAGCAGTTCCCACGGGACGAGAGATACGCAGTATTTT	CASSSHGTRDTQYF
TRBV2	TRBJ2-2	.	few	TGTGCCAGCAAGGTTGCGGTAGCGAACACCGGGGAGCTGTTTTTT	CASKVAVANTGELFF
TRBV5-4	TRBJ2-2	.	many	TGTGCCAGCAGCATCGGCGGGCGCCGAGTCGGGGAGCTGTTTTTT	CASSIGGRRVGELFF
TRBV6-5	TRBJ2-7	TRBD1	once	TGTGCCAGCAGGAGTTACAGGGGTTCCTACGAGCAGTACTTC	CASRSYRGSYEQYF
TRBV28	TRBJ2-7	TRBD2	.	TGTGCCAGCAGCCTATTAGGGGGTGGACTAGCGGGTGAGTCCTACGAGCAGTACTTC	CASSLLGGGLAGESYEQYF
TRBV4-1	TRBJ2-5	.	.	TGCGCCAGCAGCCAAGAGGCTAGGGCGCCCCAGTACTTC	CASSQEARAPQYF
TRBV4-2	TRBJ2-2	TRBD2	once	TGTGCCAGCAGCCCCGGGACTACTAACACCGGGGAGCTGTTTTTT	CASSPGTTNTGELFF
TRBV5-4	TRBJ2-2	TRBD2	.	TGTGCCAGCAGCTTCCGACTAGCGGACACCGGGGAGCTGTTTTTT	CASSFRLADTGELFF
TRBV5-1	TRBJ2-1	.	.	TGCGCCAGCAGCTGGGGCTCCGGGACCGGCTACAATGAGCAGTTCTTC	CASSWGSGTGYNEQFF
TRBV25-1	TRBJ1-4	.	.	TGTGCCAGCAGTAGTTCTGGGGCGCAGGACGGAAAACTGTTTTTT	CASSSSGAQDGKLFF
TRBV28	TRBJ2-2	.	.	TGTGCCAGCAGTCTGGTCCCACTACCCGGGGAGCTGTTTTTT	CASSLVPLPGELFF
TRBV9	TRBJ2-7	.	.	TGTGCCAGCAGCGTAGAGGGGTCAGGGGTCTCCTACGAGCAGTACTTC	CASSVEGSGVSYEQYF
TRBV28	TRBJ2-5	.	.	TGTGTCTACCAACAGACCCAGTACTTC	CVYQQTQYF
TRBV27	TRBJ2-3	TRBD1	medium-sized	TGTGCCAGCAGCTCCGTTCCCGGACAGGGCACAGATACGCAGTATTTT	CASSSVPGQGTDTQYF
TRBV5-1	TRBJ2-1	TRBD2	.	TGCGCCAGCAGCCATAGACTAGCGGGGGACAATGAGCAGTTCTTC	CASSHRLAGDNEQFF
TRBV11-2	TRBJ2-7	.	.	TGTGCCAGCAGCTTAAAGGGGACTGCTTCGGTCTCCGAGCAGTACTTC	CASSLKGTASVSEQYF